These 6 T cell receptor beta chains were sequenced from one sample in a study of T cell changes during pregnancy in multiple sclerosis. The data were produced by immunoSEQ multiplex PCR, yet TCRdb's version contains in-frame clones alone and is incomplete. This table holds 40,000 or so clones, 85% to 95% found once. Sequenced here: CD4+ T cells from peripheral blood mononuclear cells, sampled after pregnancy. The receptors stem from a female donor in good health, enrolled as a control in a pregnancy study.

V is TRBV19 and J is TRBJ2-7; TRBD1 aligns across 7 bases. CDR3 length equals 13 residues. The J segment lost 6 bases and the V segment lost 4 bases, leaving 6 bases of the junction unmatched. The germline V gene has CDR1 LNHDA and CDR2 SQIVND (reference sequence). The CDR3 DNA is TGTGCCAGTAGTACCGGGACAGTCGGCGAGCAGTACTTC. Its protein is CASSTGTVGEQYF.

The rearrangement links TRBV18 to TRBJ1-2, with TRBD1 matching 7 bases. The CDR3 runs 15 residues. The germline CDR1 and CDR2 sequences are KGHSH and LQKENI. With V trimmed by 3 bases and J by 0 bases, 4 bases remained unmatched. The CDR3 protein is CASSPDRDTNYGYTF. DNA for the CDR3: TGTGCCAGCTCACCCGACAGGGACACTAACTATGGCTACACCTTC. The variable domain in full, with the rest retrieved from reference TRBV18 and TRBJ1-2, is NAGVMQNPRHLVRRRGQEARLRCSPMKGHSHVYWYRQLPEEGLKFMVYLQKENIIDESGMPKERFSAEFPKEGPSILRIQQVVRGDSAAYFCASSPDRDTNYGYTFGSGTRLTVV.

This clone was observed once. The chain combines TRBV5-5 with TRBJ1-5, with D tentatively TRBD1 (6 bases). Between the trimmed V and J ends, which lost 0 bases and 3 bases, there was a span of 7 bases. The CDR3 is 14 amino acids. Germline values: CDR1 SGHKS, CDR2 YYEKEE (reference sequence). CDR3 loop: CASSLGGPNQPQHF. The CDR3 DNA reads TGTGCCAGCAGCTTGGGGGGGCCCAATCAGCCCCAGCATTTT.

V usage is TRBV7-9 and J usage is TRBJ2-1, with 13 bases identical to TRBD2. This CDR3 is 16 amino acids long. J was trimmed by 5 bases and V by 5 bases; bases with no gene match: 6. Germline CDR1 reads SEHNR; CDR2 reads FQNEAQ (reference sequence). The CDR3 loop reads CASSPRTSGGHNEQFF. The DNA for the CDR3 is TGTGCCAGCAGCCCCAGGACTAGCGGGGGTCACAATGAGCAGTTCTTC.

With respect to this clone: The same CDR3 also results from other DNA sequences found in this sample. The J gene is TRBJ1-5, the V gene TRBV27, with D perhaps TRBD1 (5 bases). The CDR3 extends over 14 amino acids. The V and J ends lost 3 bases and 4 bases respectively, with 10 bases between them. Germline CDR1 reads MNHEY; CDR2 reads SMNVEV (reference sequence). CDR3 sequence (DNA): TGTGCCAGCAGTTTCCGGGGGGGTAATCAGCCCCAGCATTTT. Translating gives CASSFRGGNQPQHF.

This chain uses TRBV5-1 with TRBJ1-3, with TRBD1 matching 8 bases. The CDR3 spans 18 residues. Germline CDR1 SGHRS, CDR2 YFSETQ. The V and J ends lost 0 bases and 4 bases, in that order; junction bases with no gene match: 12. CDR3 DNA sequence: TGCGCCAGCAGCTTGGGAGGAGGACAGGGAGGACCCGGAAACACCATATATTTT. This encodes CASSLGGGQGGPGNTIYF.